The present T cell receptor beta chain was sequenced within a study of cytomegalovirus exposure and HLA in healthy donors. Study-wide points: When analyzed later, a missense DCLRE1C variant was found to be linked to TCR beta V- and J-gene trimming. Researchers counted around 180 TCR beta chains as cytomegalovirus-associated.

All the people who gave samples were healthy bone marrow donors. PCR was performed using 60 Vbeta and 13 Jbeta primers. TCRdb's copy holds only in-frame clones and misses some; the assay was immunoSEQ multiplex PCR. Of approximately 110,000 clones listed, around 84% are singletons. The V gene's germline CDR1 is SGHDT and CDR2 YYEEEE. This CDR3 is 15 amino acids long. Trimming cost V 0 bases and J 0 bases, with 9 bases left between them. For this clone: Its antigen is unknown.

The V and J genes are TRBV5-6 and TRBJ2-5; D gene uncertain. Material: PBMCs. The TCR comes from a man younger than 40 in good health and CMV-seropositive. The CDR3 DNA sequence: TGTGCCAGCAGCTTGGTAGGAGCGTACCAAGAGACCCAGTACTTC. This sequence encodes CASSLVGAYQETQYF.